The 19 T cell receptor beta chains presented below share a single source sample, sequenced in a study of CD8+CD57+ T cells in acquired aplastic anemia. Whoever was chosen for sequencing had shown CD8+CD57+ cell expansion by flow cytometry. Genomic DNA was employed as the template in profiling TCR beta VDJ and CDR3. TCRdb itself ran the reads through MiXCR, one entry per CDR3 protein. The sample lists 450,000 to 600,000 distinct CDR3 sequences; under 40% were seen once. The sample taken for sequencing was sorted CD4+, CD8+, or CD8+CD57+ T cells (not recorded which) from PBMCs. These receptors were obtained from a human donor with aplastic anemia.

This clonotype was counted many times. This chain connects TRBV7-2 to TRBJ2-7, with 10 nucleotides matching TRBD2. V was clipped by 5 bases and J by 2 bases; unmatched bases: 3. Germline-derived CDR1 and CDR2 are SGHTA and FQGNSA. The CDR3 is 14 residues long. The CDR3 sequence: CASSPAGGTYEQYF. The CDR3 DNA reads as TGTGCCAGCAGCCCAGCGGGGGGGACCTACGAGCAGTACTTC. The full variable domain, completed using reference TRBV7-2 and TRBJ2-7, is GAGVSQSPSNKVTEKGKDVELRCDPISGHTALYWYRQSLGQGLEFLIYFQGNSAPDKSGLPSDRFSAERTGGSVSTLTIQRTQQEDSAVYLCASSPAGGTYEQYFGPGTRLTVT.

This clonotype has only a few counts. The rearrangement joins TRBV20-1 to TRBJ1-1; D gene unclear. This CDR3 contains 13 residues. Germline loops: CDR1 DFQATT, CDR2 SNEGSKA (reference sequence). Trimming removed 3 bases from V and 6 bases from J, with 14 bases in between. For the CDR3, the DNA is TGCAGTGCTAGGGGAGAGGCCTCTCCTGAAGCTTTCTTT. This codes for CSARGEASPEAFF.

Notes on this clonotype: This may come from a read error, since a much larger clone is one base off. The rearrangement joins TRBV25-1 to TRBJ2-5, with D possibly TRBD1 on 5 matching bases. The germline V gene encodes CDR1 MGHDK and CDR2 SYGVNS. CDR3 length equals 16 residues. This CDR3 is CASSIRQRRFQEAQYF. In DNA form, the CDR3 reads TGTGCCAGCAGCATCCGACAGCGACGATTCCAAGAGGCCCAGTACTTC.

The sample holds a few counts of this clonotype. V and J are TRBV19 and TRBJ2-7; the match to TRBD2 covers 11 bases. The CDR3 has 14 amino acids. Germline V gene lookup returns CDR1 LNHDA and CDR2 SQIVND (reference sequence). CDR3 nucleotides: TGTGTCAGCATCCAACTAGCGGGGGCGGGGGAGCAGTACTTC. Its protein product is CVSIQLAGAGEQYF. Complete variable domain (other parts from reference TRBV19 and TRBJ2-7): DGGITQSPKYLFRKEGQNVTLSCEQNLNHDAMYWYRQDPGQGLRLIYYSQIVNDFQKGDIAEGYSVSREKKESFPLTVTSAQKNPTAFYLCVSIQLAGAGEQYFGPGTRLTVT.

The V call is TRBV6-2 or TRBV6-3, the J call TRBJ2-7, with D tentatively TRBD2 (5 bases). The germline V gene has CDR1 MNHEY and CDR2 SVGEGT. CDR3 length: 18 amino acids. The V gene lost 6 bases and the J gene lost 5 bases, with 29 bases spanning the gap. The CDR3 DNA reads TGTGCCAGCAGCCCCTCGAGCGGAGCCCCCGGTGGGGTGGACGAGCAGTACTTC. Residues: CASSPSSGAPGGVDEQYF.

On this clonotype itself: Given a much more abundant clone one base away, this may be a read error. This is likely a read error, given that the CDR3 carries no conserved phenylalanine or tryptophan at its end. The chain employs TRBV19 and TRBJ1-6; D is unresolved. Germline CDR1 and CDR2: LNHDA and SQIVND (reference sequence). This CDR3 is built from 13 residues. Trimming removed 1 base at V and 10 bases at J, with 8 bases between. CDR3 region: CASSIGGRSPLHL. Here the CDR3 DNA reads TGTGCCAGTAGTATAGGCGGGCGCTCACCCCTCCACCTT.

This clonotype was recorded at least ten times. The chain employs TRBV25-1 and TRBJ2-3; the D is unclear. Germline CDR1 is MGHDK and CDR2 is SYGVNS. The CDR3 runs 14 residues. The germline V and J ends were trimmed by 4 bases and 5 bases, with 13 bases remaining between them. The CDR3 region has the DNA TGTGCCAGCAGTGCCCCCGTGATCGGAGATACGCAGTATTTT. Translated, it gives CASSAPVIGDTQYF.

This clonotype was found a few times. The chain uses TRBV9 and TRBJ2-2; D remains ambiguous. Germline CDR1 SGDLS, CDR2 YYNGEE. This CDR3 comprises 14 residues. Deletions cut 0 bases from V and 2 bases from J, with 5 bases between. CDR3 residues: CASSVEDNTGELFF. For the CDR3, the DNA is TGTGCCAGCAGCGTAGAGGACAACACCGGGGAGCTGTTTTTT.

The rearrangement joins TRBV5-1 to TRBJ2-7; 10 nucleotides align to TRBD2. The germline gives CDR1 SGHRS, CDR2 YFSETQ. CDR3 length equals 16 residues. Losses at the gene ends were 0 bases for V and 4 bases for J; bases not matched to a gene: 7. The CDR3 DNA follows: TGCGCCAGCAGCTTGGGAACTAGCGGGGCGCTTTACGAGCAGTACTTC. Translated, it gives CASSLGTSGALYEQYF. Together with reference TRBV5-1 and TRBJ2-7, the CDR3 gives the full variable domain: KAGVTQTPRYLIKTRGQQVTLSCSPISGHRSVSWYQQTPGQGLQFLFEYFSETQRNKGNFPGRFSGRQFSNSRSEMNVSTLELGDSALYLCASSLGTSGALYEQYFGPGTRLTVT.

CDR3: CAWMEGKTGQGLGYGYTF. In DNA form, the CDR3 reads TGTGCCTGGATGGAGGGGAAAACAGGACAGGGACTTGGCTATGGCTACACCTTC. This sequence joins TRBV11-2 and TRBJ1-2; 8 nucleotides match TRBD1. The V and J ends lost 11 bases and 4 bases, in that order; junction bases with no gene match: 24. The CDR3 contains 18 residues. Germline lookup yields CDR1 SGHAT and CDR2 FQNNGV.

This clonotype was detected many times. This rearrangement joins TRBV29-1 to TRBJ1-2, with a weak D call TRBD1 (5 bases). The V end lost 2 bases, the J end lost 4 bases, and 14 bases lay between the germline ends. This CDR3 spans 14 amino acids. From germline, CDR1 is SQVTM and CDR2 ANQGSEA. The CDR3 here is CSVESQGGFYGYTF. The DNA of the CDR3 is TGCAGCGTTGAATCGCAGGGCGGATTCTATGGCTACACCTTC.

This clonotype was counted many times. This chain uses TRBV2 with TRBJ1-1; D remains ambiguous. The CDR3 totals 13 residues. The germline V gene has CDR1 SNHLY and CDR2 FYNNEI. Trimming left V 7 bases short and J 2 bases short, with 11 bases between. Here the CDR3 reads CASNLQVNTEAFF. The CDR3 DNA is TGTGCCAGCAACCTTCAGGTAAACACTGAAGCTTTCTTT.

The V gene is TRBV3-1, the J gene TRBJ2-2; D tentatively reads TRBD1 or TRBD2 (5 bases each). The CDR3 contains 16 residues. The V end lost 0 bases, the J end lost 0 bases, and 8 bases lay between the germline ends. CDR1 is LGHDT and CDR2 is YNNKEL in the germline V gene (reference sequence). CDR3 bases: TGTGCCAGCAGCCAAGAGAGGGGCACGAACACCGGGGAGCTGTTTTTT. Translated: CASSQERGTNTGELFF.

There are many counts of this clonotype. The chain couples TRBV7-8 to TRBJ2-7; D is undetermined. Germline CDR1 reads SGHVS; CDR2 reads FQNEAQ. CDR3 length: 12 amino acids. Deletions cut 2 bases from V and 3 bases from J, with 5 bases between. The CDR3 protein is CASSLPLYEQYF. CDR3 DNA: TGTGCCAGCAGCTTACCCCTCTACGAGCAGTACTTC.

The rearrangement joins TRBV2 to TRBJ1-1, with a possible D match to TRBD1 (5 bases). V gave up 2 bases and J gave up 5 bases, with 12 bases separating them. CDR1 and CDR2 (germline): SNHLY, FYNNEI. The CDR3 has 14 residues. CDR3 amino acids: CASSEQGAWTEAFF. Written as DNA, the CDR3 is TGTGCCAGCAGTGAACAGGGAGCCTGGACTGAAGCTTTCTTT.

The chain is built from TRBV12-3 or TRBV12-4 and TRBJ1-6, with D maybe TRBD1 (5 bases). The CDR3 is made up of 16 amino acids. Trimming took 3 bases from V and 5 from J, leaving 14 bases between them. The CDR3 coding sequence is TGTGCCAGCAGTTTTTACAGGAGGTTTGATAATTCACCCCTCCACTTT. This translates into CASSFYRRFDNSPLHF.

This chain uses TRBV4-1 with TRBJ1-2; TRBD1 agrees at 7 bases. The CDR3 is 17 amino acids. CDR1 is MGHRA and CDR2 is YSYEKL in the germline V gene. V was pared by 3 bases and J by 0 bases, with 10 bases of the junction left unmatched. CDR3 region: CASSHNQGVRSNYGYTF. In DNA form, the CDR3 reads TGCGCCAGCAGCCATAATCAGGGGGTGAGGTCTAACTATGGCTACACCTTC.

The CDR3 sequence: CASSQERRAGRAFF. DNA for the CDR3: TGTGCCAGCAGCCAAGAACGTAGGGCCGGGAGAGCTTTCTTT. The gene calls are TRBV12-3 or TRBV12-4 and TRBJ1-1; D is uncertain. V lost 6 bases and J 10 bases, leaving 21 bases between the germline ends. The CDR3 length is 14 residues.

The rearrangement uses TRBV19 and TRBJ2-1, with D possibly matching TRBD1 (6 bases). V was trimmed by 3 bases and J by 7 bases, leaving 16 bases between them. The CDR3 runs to 15 residues. Germline CDR1 is LNHDA and CDR2 is SQIVND (reference sequence). The CDR3 spells CASSISTGTQNEQFF. CDR3 sequence (DNA): TGTGCCAGTAGTATCTCAACCGGGACACAGAATGAGCAGTTCTTC.